The 20 T cell receptor beta chains given below trace back to one sample, sequenced in a study of T cell responses to AZD1222 COVID-19 vaccine. Clones were read by immunoSEQ multiplex PCR, and TCRdb kept only the in-frame ones, dropping some. The sample has 120,000 or so clones, 80% to 90% seen once. This specimen was peripheral blood, taken on day 0 of AZD1222 vaccination. The receptors shown here come from an adult in good health.

The V gene is TRBV9, the J gene TRBJ1-1, with unresolved D. The CDR3 runs to 13 residues. The V gene lost 0 bases and the J gene lost 1 base, with 4 bases spanning the gap. Germline assignment: CDR1 SGDLS and CDR2 YYNGEE. The CDR3 here is CASSVEQNTEAFF. In DNA form, the CDR3 reads TGTGCCAGCAGCGTAGAGCAGAACACTGAAGCTTTCTTT. The variable domain in full, with the rest retrieved from reference TRBV9 and TRBJ1-1, is DSGVTQTPKHLITATGQRVTLRCSPRSGDLSVYWYQQSLDQGLQFLIQYYNGEERAKGNILERFSAQQFPDLHSELNLSSLELGDSALYFCASSVEQNTEAFFGQGTRLTVV.

This clone was found once. V usage is TRBV19 and J usage is TRBJ1-1, with 9 bases matching TRBD1. The germline gives CDR1 LNHDA, CDR2 SQIVND (reference sequence). V shed 4 bases, J shed 1 base, and the junction held 7 bases outside the gene matches. This CDR3 contains 16 residues. This chain's CDR3 is CASSTQQGAPNTEAFF. The CDR3 DNA is TGTGCCAGTAGTACTCAACAGGGGGCACCGAACACTGAAGCTTTCTTT.

J is TRBJ1-5 and V is TRBV28, with D maybe TRBD1 (6 bases). The germline V gene encodes CDR1 MDHEN and CDR2 SYDVKM. Trimming cost V 5 bases and J 0 bases, with 17 bases left between them. The CDR3 sequence is 17 residues long. Here the CDR3 reads CASSPTVGQYSNQPQHF. CDR3 in DNA: TGTGCCAGCAGTCCCACCGTCGGACAGTATAGCAATCAGCCCCAGCATTTT.

The V gene is TRBV18, the J gene TRBJ2-3, with D perhaps matching TRBD2 (5 bases). This CDR3 has 14 residues. Trimming took 4 bases from V and 3 from J, leaving 11 bases between them. Germline V lookup: CDR1 KGHSH, CDR2 LQKENI. The CDR3 is CASSLATGTDTQYF. The CDR3, as DNA: TGTGCCAGCTCACTAGCCACGGGGACAGATACGCAGTATTTT.

This sequence joins TRBV6-2 or TRBV6-3 and TRBJ2-2, with 8 positions matching TRBD2. In germline, CDR1 is MNHEY, CDR2 SVGEGT. The CDR3 has 16 residues. The V gene end was trimmed by 0 bases and the J gene end by 4 bases; junction bases not matched to a gene: 4. CDR3 protein: CASSYSSGSLTGELFF. CDR3 nucleotide sequence: TGTGCCAGCAGTTACTCAAGCGGGAGCCTCACCGGGGAGCTGTTTTTT.

The V gene is TRBV6-2 or TRBV6-3, the J gene TRBJ1-6, with D unresolved. The CDR3 runs to 17 residues. Germline V gives CDR1 MNHEY, CDR2 SVGEGT. The V gene lost 6 bases and the J gene lost 0 bases, with 15 bases spanning the gap. Here the CDR3 reads CASSKYPPSSYNSPLHF. The CDR3 bases are TGTGCCAGCAGCAAATATCCGCCGAGCTCCTATAATTCACCCCTCCACTTT.

V usage is TRBV9 and J usage is TRBJ2-2, with 10 bases fitting TRBD1. The CDR3 spans 15 residues. Germline CDR1 SGDLS, CDR2 YYNGEE. The V and J ends lost 4 bases and 5 bases, in that order; junction bases with no gene match: 5. CDR3: CASSTRTGGTGELFF. In DNA form, the CDR3 reads TGTGCCAGCAGCACTCGGACAGGGGGAACCGGGGAGCTGTTTTTT.

The J gene is TRBJ1-1, the V gene TRBV5-4; a weak D match, TRBD1 (5 bases). Per germline, CDR1 SGHNT and CDR2 YYREEE (reference sequence). This CDR3 comprises 14 residues. Trimming removed 4 bases at V and 2 bases at J, with 12 bases between. Here the CDR3 DNA reads TGTGCCAGCAGCACGGGACGTTTAAACACTGAAGCTTTCTTT. Translated: CASSTGRLNTEAFF.

The chain employs TRBV27 and TRBJ1-5; possibly TRBD1 for D (5 bases). Germline CDR1 and CDR2: MNHEY and SMNVEV (reference sequence). Trimming removed 6 bases at V and 0 bases at J, with 15 bases between. The length of the CDR3 is 16 residues. Here the CDR3 reads CASSHGGSYSNQPQHF. CDR3 nucleotide sequence: TGTGCCAGCAGCCACGGGGGATCCTATAGCAATCAGCCCCAGCATTTT.

The chain couples TRBV27 to TRBJ1-6; 8 nucleotides align to TRBD1. CDR1 and CDR2 from the germline V gene are MNHEY and SMNVEV (reference sequence). The CDR3 extends over 15 amino acids. The V segment lost 1 base and the J segment 9 bases; nucleotides outside the gene matches: 5. The CDR3 sequence is CASSLYQGAGSPLHF. CDR3 bases: TGTGCCAGCAGTTTATATCAGGGGGCAGGTTCACCCCTCCACTTT.

The gene calls are TRBV7-2 and TRBJ2-5; D tentatively reads TRBD1 or TRBD2 (5 bases each). The CDR3 contains 16 residues. The germline V gene has CDR1 SGHTA and CDR2 FQGNSA. Trimming shortened V by 5 bases and J by 4 bases, and 20 bases separated the two germline ends. The CDR3 coding sequence is TGTGCCAGCAGCCCAACGGGGACGCGCGGAGTAGAGACCCAGTACTTC. This translates into CASSPTGTRGVETQYF. The full variable domain, rest sourced from reference TRBV7-2 and TRBJ2-5, is GAGVSQSPSNKVTEKGKDVELRCDPISGHTALYWYRQSLGQGLEFLIYFQGNSAPDKSGLPSDRFSAERTGGSVSTLTIQRTQQEDSAVYLCASSPTGTRGVETQYFGPGTRLLVL.

This sequence joins TRBV7-2 and TRBJ1-3; D gene uncertain. V was trimmed by 3 bases and J by 0 bases, leaving 6 bases between them. CDR3 length equals 14 residues. CDR1 is SGHTA, CDR2 FQGNSA, per germline. The CDR3 DNA reads as TGTGCCAGCAGCTTCCGCTCCTCTGGAAACACCATATATTTT. It translates to CASSFRSSGNTIYF.

The chain links TRBV6-5 to TRBJ1-5; D perhaps matches TRBD1 (6 bases). Germline V gene lookup returns CDR1 MNHEY and CDR2 SVGAGI. The germline V and J ends were trimmed by 6 bases and 0 bases, with 9 bases remaining between them. CDR3 size: 14 residues. The CDR3 protein is CASRTGNSNQPQHF. As DNA, the CDR3 is TGTGCCAGCAGAACAGGGAATAGCAATCAGCCCCAGCATTTT.

The chain carries TRBV10-2 and TRBJ1-6, with 7 bases identical to TRBD1. The V gene's germline CDR1 is WSHSY and CDR2 SAAADI. The V and J ends lost 7 bases and 11 bases, in that order; junction bases with no gene match: 17. This CDR3 comprises 16 residues. CDR3 protein: CASKGTERGLGPPLHF. The CDR3 DNA sequence: TGCGCCAGCAAGGGGACAGAAAGGGGTCTTGGGCCACCCCTCCACTTT.

This clone was seen only a few times. DNA of the CDR3: TGTGCCAGCAGTTCGGCCGGACAGTACGAGCAGTACTTC. Amino acids: CASSSAGQYEQYF. The chain is built from TRBV27 and TRBJ2-7; a possible D gene is TRBD1 (6 bases). This CDR3 contains 13 residues. Germline V gene lookup returns CDR1 MNHEY and CDR2 SMNVEV (reference sequence). V dropped 4 bases and J dropped 4 bases, with 11 bases sitting between them.

The V and J genes are TRBV6-5 and TRBJ2-3; 8 bases map to TRBD1. The J segment lost 5 bases and the V segment lost 6 bases, leaving 10 bases of the junction unmatched. The CDR3 runs 15 residues. CDR1 and CDR2 (germline): MNHEY, SVGAGI. The CDR3 bases are TGTGCCAGCAGCCTTGGGACAGGCAAGGGAGATACGCAGTATTTT. Protein: CASSLGTGKGDTQYF.

This clone was counted a single time. The V and J genes are TRBV7-9 and TRBJ1-3; D may be TRBD1 (5 bases). This CDR3 has 11 amino acids. V gave up 5 bases and J gave up 16 bases, with 15 bases separating them. The germline CDR1 and CDR2 sequences are SEHNR and FQNEAQ (reference sequence). DNA for the CDR3: TGTGCCAGCAGCGAGGGACGGCCCAAGTATTTT. This sequence encodes CASSEGRPKYF.

V gene TRBV6-6 combines with J gene TRBJ2-7; D is uncertain. Germline V lookup: CDR1 MNHNY, CDR2 SVGAGI (reference sequence). CDR3 length: 14 residues. The V gene lost 2 bases and the J gene lost 6 bases, with 14 bases spanning the gap. The CDR3 loop reads CASSYRASGREQYF. CDR3 coding DNA: TGTGCCAGCAGTTACCGGGCCTCCGGGCGCGAGCAGTACTTC.

This chain connects TRBV5-4 to TRBJ1-1; no definite D call. The CDR3 extends over 14 amino acids. V gave up 4 bases and J gave up 0 bases, with 10 bases separating them. Per the germline V gene, CDR1 is SGHNT and CDR2 is YYREEE (reference sequence). The CDR3 spells CASSLMGMNTEAFF. In DNA form, the CDR3 reads TGTGCCAGCAGCCTAATGGGCATGAACACTGAAGCTTTCTTT.

The gene calls are TRBV9 and TRBJ1-1; D is perhaps TRBD1 (6 bases). Trimming took 0 bases from V and 5 from J, leaving 17 bases between them. This CDR3 is built from 16 residues. Germline loops: CDR1 SGDLS, CDR2 YYNGEE. The CDR3: CASSVEGGQGSTEAFF. The CDR3 region has the DNA TGTGCCAGCAGCGTAGAAGGGGGGCAGGGAAGTACTGAAGCTTTCTTT.